Each of the 22 T cell receptor beta chains below was sequenced from the same sample in a study of CD8 T cells in ankylosing spondylitis. TCRdb itself ran the 5' RACE reads through MiXCR, one entry per CDR3 protein. The table shows approximately 300,000 distinct CDR3 sequences, with about 19% occurring only once. Input material: blood, either unsorted or a sorted T cell fraction (not recorded which). Receptor source: a male donor with ankylosing spondylitis or in good health (not recorded which).

V gene TRBV11-2 combines with J gene TRBJ1-1; D perhaps matches TRBD1 (5 bases). Germline-derived CDR1 and CDR2 are SGHAT and FQNNGV. CDR3 length: 18 residues. The V gene lost 2 bases and the J gene lost 5 bases, with 24 bases spanning the gap. The CDR3 bases are TGTGCCAGCAGCTTATGGGGGGAGGCAGGGAGGAGATTTACTGAAGCTTTCTTT. It specifies CASSLWGEAGRRFTEAFF.

This clonotype was recorded a few times. The V call is TRBV9, the J call TRBJ2-1; D remains unclear. This CDR3 contains 15 residues. CDR1 is SGDLS, CDR2 YYNGEE, per germline. V gave up 0 bases and J gave up 3 bases, with 10 bases separating them. The CDR3 region has the DNA TGTGCCAGCAGCGTAGAAGGATTGCGCTACAATGAGCAGTTCTTC. This translates into CASSVEGLRYNEQFF.

V gene TRBV7-2 combines with J gene TRBJ1-2; 10 nucleotides align to TRBD1. J lost 4 bases, V lost 3 bases, and 11 bases had no gene match. Germline V gene lookup returns CDR1 SGHTA and CDR2 FQGNSA. The CDR3 runs to 17 residues. CDR3 protein: CASSFTGTGASFYGYTF. DNA for the CDR3: TGTGCCAGCAGCTTTACCGGGACAGGGGCATCCTTCTATGGCTACACCTTC.

This clonotype was counted only a few times. V gene TRBV7-3 combines with J gene TRBJ1-1, with TRBD1 matching 10 bases. After removal of 4 bases from V and 4 bases from J, the junction contained 6 bases not matched to a gene. The CDR3 covers 15 residues. CDR1 and CDR2 (germline): SGHTA, FQGTGA. CDR3 region: CASSSTGGAVTEAFF. The CDR3 region has the DNA TGTGCCAGCAGCTCGACAGGGGGCGCGGTCACTGAAGCTTTCTTT. The full variable domain, in which reference TRBV7-3 and TRBJ1-1 provide the parts outside the CDR3, is GAGVSQTPSNKVTEKGKYVELRCDPISGHTALYWYRQSLGQGPEFLIYFQGTGAADDSGLPNDRFFAVRPEGSVSTLKIQRTERGDSAVYLCASSSTGGAVTEAFFGQGTRLTVV.

The chain carries TRBV3-1 and TRBJ1-2; D is perhaps TRBD1 (6 bases). This CDR3 spans 15 amino acids. Germline V gene data show CDR1 as LGHDT and CDR2 as YNNKEL (reference sequence). V was cut by 1 base and J by 2 bases, with 11 bases left in between. The CDR3 bases are TGTGCCAGCAGCCAAGGTGGGGGCAAAAACTATGGCTACACCTTC. It specifies CASSQGGGKNYGYTF.

This clonotype was observed many times. This chain joins TRBV29-1 and TRBJ2-2; D gene ambiguous. Germline CDR1 and CDR2: SQVTM and ANQGSEA. The CDR3 has 12 amino acids. The ends were cut back, 4 bases at V and 1 base at J, with 4 bases in the middle. CDR3 sequence: CSVVKNTGELFF. CDR3 coding DNA: TGCAGCGTTGTCAAGAACACCGGGGAGCTGTTTTTT.

This clonotype was counted a few times. The chain recombines TRBV14 with TRBJ2-5; 10 bases are a match to TRBD2. Germline lookup yields CDR1 SGHDN and CDR2 FVKESK. This CDR3 contains 15 residues. The trim removed 3 bases at V and 7 bases at J, leaving 8 bases unmatched. The CDR3 coding sequence is TGTGCCAGCAGCCAGACCCTAGCGGGGGCGGGGACCCAGTACTTC. It codes for CASSQTLAGAGTQYF. The full variable domain, with the rest looked up from reference TRBV14 and TRBJ2-5, is EAGVTQFPSHSVIEKGQTVTLRCDPISGHDNLYWYRRVMGKEIKFLLHFVKESKQDESGMPNNRFLAERTGGTYSTLKVQPAELEDSGVYFCASSQTLAGAGTQYFGPGTRLLVL.

This chain connects TRBV19 to TRBJ1-1, with a tentative D call TRBD1 (6 bases). The CDR3 is 14 residues long. The V and J ends lost 6 bases and 6 bases respectively, with 17 bases between them. Germline assignment: CDR1 LNHDA and CDR2 SQIVND (reference sequence). CDR3 sequence reads: CASSTPHRAPEAFF. The CDR3 region has the DNA TGTGCCAGTAGCACCCCCCACAGGGCCCCTGAAGCTTTCTTT.

The rearrangement joins TRBV24-1 to TRBJ2-1; D is perhaps TRBD1 (6 bases). Per the germline V gene, CDR1 is KGHDR and CDR2 is SFDVKD. CDR3 length equals 15 residues. V was shortened by 6 bases and J by 4 bases, with 15 bases between the two germline ends. The CDR3 bases are TGTGCCACCAGTCGGTGGGACACGAAGTACAATGAGCAGTTCTTC. Translation: CATSRWDTKYNEQFF.

This clonotype was seen more than once but under ten times. V is TRBV7-3 and J is TRBJ1-2; 10 bases are a match to TRBD1. Losses at the gene ends were 5 bases for V and 6 bases for J; bases not matched to a gene: 12. CDR1 is SGHTA and CDR2 is FQGTGA in the germline V gene. The CDR3 has 16 amino acids. Here the CDR3 reads CASSRGGDRGKDGYTF. CDR3 nucleotide sequence: TGTGCCAGCAGCAGAGGGGGGGACAGGGGAAAGGATGGCTACACCTTC.

This clonotype was detected a few times. Here the CDR3 DNA reads TGCAGTGCCTATAGACAGGGATCCGAGCAGTACGTC. Translated, it gives CSAYRQGSEQYV. The chain couples TRBV20-1 to TRBJ2-7; 7 bases map to TRBD1. In germline, CDR1 is DFQATT, CDR2 SNEGSKA (reference sequence). The CDR3 has 12 amino acids. With 6 bases clipped from V and 6 bases from J, the junction kept 8 bases outside the gene matches.

This clonotype came up many times. V usage is TRBV29-1 and J usage is TRBJ2-3; D not resolved. Trimming stripped 4 bases from V and 2 bases from J, with 4 bases between. Germline lookup yields CDR1 SQVTM and CDR2 ANQGSEA. The CDR3 length is 11 residues. The CDR3 region is CSVVNTDTQYF. The DNA for the CDR3 is TGCAGCGTTGTCAACACAGATACGCAGTATTTT.

This clonotype was counted many times. The rearrangement links TRBV28 to TRBJ1-5; D uncertain. The V gene lost 5 bases and the J gene lost 7 bases, with 9 bases spanning the gap. Germline V gene lookup returns CDR1 MDHEN and CDR2 SYDVKM. This CDR3 contains 12 residues. This CDR3 reads CASSPLRQPQHF. CDR3 bases: TGTGCCAGCAGTCCGCTAAGGCAGCCCCAGCATTTT.

The chain recombines TRBV29-1 with TRBJ1-2; 7 bases line up with TRBD1. The CDR3 is 13 residues long. V shed 4 bases, J shed 4 bases, and the junction held 6 bases outside the gene matches. The germline gives CDR1 SQVTM, CDR2 ANQGSEA. The CDR3 nucleotides are TGCAGCGTTGTAGGGGACAGTCTCTATGGCTACACCTTC. The encoded protein is CSVVGDSLYGYTF. Full variable domain (rest looked up from reference TRBV29-1 and TRBJ1-2): SAVISQKPSRDICQRGTSLTIQCQVDSQVTMMFWYRQQPGQSLTLIATANQGSEATYESGFVIDKFPISRPNLTFSTLTVSNMSPEDSSIYLCSVVGDSLYGYTFGSGTRLTVV.

This clonotype was seen a few times. The rearrangement links TRBV3-1 to TRBJ1-6; TRBD1 matches 7 bases. This CDR3 has 15 amino acids. Germline V gives CDR1 LGHDT, CDR2 YNNKEL (reference sequence). V dropped 1 base and J dropped 6; count of bases not matched to a gene: 3. The CDR3: CASSQGRGPNSPLHF. CDR3 DNA: TGTGCCAGCAGCCAAGGAAGGGGGCCTAATTCACCCCTCCACTTT.

The chain has TRBV6-5 and TRBJ1-3; D is ambiguous. V lost 0 bases and J 0 bases, leaving 9 bases between the germline ends. CDR1 is MNHEY and CDR2 is SVGAGI in the germline V gene. This CDR3 region has 16 residues. CDR3 residues: CASSYSFALSGNTIYF. The CDR3 nucleotides are TGTGCCAGCAGTTACTCGTTTGCCCTCTCTGGAAACACCATATATTTT.

This clonotype was recorded a few times. The CDR3 nucleotides are TGTGCCATCAGTCAAAGAGACAGGGAGAATTCACCCCTCCACTTT. Translating gives CAISQRDRENSPLHF. The chain uses TRBV10-3 and TRBJ1-6, with 7 bases identical to TRBD1. The trim removed 5 bases at V and 7 bases at J, leaving 8 bases unmatched. This CDR3 spans 15 amino acids. Germline CDR1 reads ENHRY; CDR2 reads SYGVKD.

J is TRBJ1-1 and V is TRBV7-2; tentatively, D is TRBD1 (5 bases). V was pared by 4 bases and J by 0 bases, with 9 bases between. Germline lookup yields CDR1 SGHTA and CDR2 FQGNSA. The CDR3 has 14 residues. The CDR3, as DNA: TGTGCCAGCAGCTGGGGGGGGATGAACACTGAAGCTTTCTTT. It yields the protein CASSWGGMNTEAFF.

This clonotype was seen many times. The chain links TRBV9 to TRBJ2-5; 7 nucleotides line up with TRBD1. CDR1 and CDR2 from the germline V gene are SGDLS and YYNGEE. CDR3 size: 14 residues. The trim removed 4 bases at V and 1 base at J, leaving 4 bases unmatched. The CDR3 region has the DNA TGTGCCAGCAGCCCCGGGACAGTCCAAGAGACCCAGTACTTC. Translation: CASSPGTVQETQYF.

A few counts support this clonotype. V usage is TRBV29-1 and J usage is TRBJ2-2; 12 positions agree with TRBD1. Germline V gives CDR1 SQVTM, CDR2 ANQGSEA. The CDR3 runs to 16 residues. V gave up 7 bases and J gave up 4 bases; unmatched junction bases: 10. The CDR3 DNA is TGCAGCGCCCGGGACAGGGGGCTTTCGGGCACCGGGGAGCTGTTTTTT. It encodes CSARDRGLSGTGELFF.

The CDR3 protein is CASSWGRNSDYGYTF. The CDR3 nucleotides are TGTGCCAGCAGCTGGGGACGGAACTCTGACTATGGCTACACCTTC. The chain combines TRBV5-4 with TRBJ1-2; maybe TRBD1 (5 bases). The CDR3 runs 15 residues. Germline CDR1 is SGHNT and CDR2 is YYREEE (reference sequence). V lost 3 bases, J lost 3 bases, and 15 bases lay in between.

This clonotype has a handful of counts. The rearrangement uses TRBV12-3 or TRBV12-4 and TRBJ1-5; weak D call: TRBD1 (5 bases). The V and J ends lost 1 base and 7 bases respectively, with 14 bases between them. This CDR3 is built from 15 residues. The CDR3 reads CASSLGRQGAQPQHF. The CDR3 bases are TGTGCCAGCAGTTTAGGTAGGCAGGGCGCACAGCCCCAGCATTTT.